This TCR beta chain was sequenced for a study of blood T cell repertoires in COVID-19. Background on the study: The origin of the acute and convalescent COVID-19 samples was the United States, Italy and Spain. Sources were T cells, B-cell-depleted T cells, or PBMCs; the material itself was cDNA or gDNA.

In the study's own analysis: Reference gene primer amplification in the assay estimated nucleated cell counts. Only in-frame clones appear in the TCRdb table, and some are missing; sequencing was by immunoSEQ multiplex PCR. V and J calls and clone size follow that table, whereas D and trimming were derived from the DNA. Among about 59,000 clones listed, 90% were seen once. Germline-derived CDR1 and CDR2 are LGHDT and YNNKEL (reference sequence). The CDR3 extends over 16 amino acids. V lost 0 bases and J 0 bases, leaving 9 bases between the germline ends. This receptor was taken from an elderly man with acute or convalescent COVID-19. Sequencing was done on a sample of peripheral blood. The rearrangement uses TRBV3-1 (or the pseudogene TRBV3-2) and TRBJ1-5, with D unresolved. CDR3 in amino acids: CASSQDPGGSNQPQHF. The CDR3 bases are TGTGCCAGCAGCCAAGATCCGGGTGGTAGCAATCAGCCCCAGCATTTT.